The clone carrying this T cell receptor beta chain came up once. The antigen remains undetermined. This sample is part of a study of Tregs in tolerant kidney transplant recipients. Study-wide points: Tregs expanded with activated donor B cells seemed most donor-specific. This study did not directly address biological reproducibility.

Unstimulated regulatory T cells (CD4+CD25+CD127-), CD4+CD25- non-regulatory cells, CD4 and CD8 cells were FACS-sorted from thawed PBMCs. TCRdb's table, derived via immunoSEQ multiplex PCR, lists solely in-frame clones and lacks some. The data hold 85,000 to 95,000 clones, with around 90% observed a single time. Germline V gene lookup returns CDR1 MNHNY and CDR2 SVGAGI (reference sequence). V was clipped by 0 bases and J by 4 bases; unmatched bases: 5. CDR3 length equals 15 residues. The sequence was obtained from a human donor in good health. This chain connects TRBV6-6 to TRBJ1-2; 7 nucleotides line up with TRBD1. Sample: CD8+ T cells from blood. CDR3 nucleotides: TGTGCCAGCAGTTACTCTGGGACAGATGCCTATGGCTACACCTTC. Amino acids: CASSYSGTDAYGYTF.